A selection of T cell receptor beta chains follows, all from one sample in a study of blood T cell repertoires in COVID-19. Data came from immunoSEQ multiplex PCR; TCRdb stores just in-frame clones and leaves some out. The sample has some 290,000 clones, around 92% seen once. The specimen sequenced was PBMCs or T cells enriched from blood (not recorded which). These receptors were taken from a woman between 25 and 40 years old who had recovered from COVID-19. Both conserved end residues are part of each CDR3. A D gene is named only where the DNA matches it firmly. Clone size, where shown, is once, few, many, or a class for clones that have expanded.

v_gene,j_gene,abundance,d_gene,CDR3aa,CDR3nt
TRBV10-3,TRBJ1-3,.,TRBD1,CAISGSGTGGNTIYF,TGTGCCATCAGTGGATCCGGGACAGGGGGGAACACCATATATTTT
TRBV6-2/TRBV6-3,TRBJ1-5,few,.,CASSYSWGGGQPQHF,TGTGCCAGCAGTTACTCCTGGGGGGGCGGTCAGCCCCAGCATTTT
TRBV2,TRBJ2-7,.,TRBD1,CASTRDRGYEQYF,TGTGCCAGCACTCGGGACAGGGGCTACGAGCAGTACTTC
TRBV28,TRBJ1-5,.,.,CASSEHRVSSNQPQHF,TGTGCCAGCAGTGAACACAGGGTTAGCAGCAATCAGCCCCAGCATTTT
TRBV10-3,TRBJ1-2,.,.,CAISESEGRLGYTF,TGTGCCATCAGTGAGTCAGAGGGAAGGCTTGGCTACACCTTC
TRBV6-5,TRBJ1-1,.,.,CASSYETDTEAFF,TGTGCCAGCAGTTACGAGACAGACACTGAAGCTTTCTTT
TRBV30,TRBJ1-1,.,.,CAWSLSTEAFF,TGTGCCTGGAGTCTGAGCACTGAAGCTTTCTTT
TRBV28,TRBJ1-5,.,TRBD1,CASLGTGRGQPQHF,TGTGCCAGCCTCGGGACAGGGCGAGGTCAGCCCCAGCATTTT
TRBV6-2/TRBV6-3,TRBJ1-2,.,.,CASSYPAALGLGYGYTF,TGTGCCAGCAGTTACCCTGCCGCCTTGGGGCTTGGCTATGGCTACACCTTC
TRBV7-3,TRBJ1-1,few,TRBD1,CASSSTWTGVPAFF,TGTGCCAGCAGCTCGACGTGGACAGGGGTACCAGCTTTCTTT
TRBV7-6,TRBJ1-4,.,.,CASSLQTNEKLFF,TGTGCCAGCAGCTTACAGACAAATGAAAAACTGTTTTTT
TRBV12-3/TRBV12-4,TRBJ1-1,.,.,CASSKRSNTEAFF,TGTGCCAGCAGTAAAAGGAGTAACACTGAAGCTTTCTTT
TRBV7-2,TRBJ2-1,few,.,CASSVGGLQWGEQFF,TGTGCCAGCAGCGTAGGGGGACTCCAATGGGGTGAGCAGTTCTTC
TRBV28,TRBJ2-7,few,TRBD2,CASSLGFPGGYEQYF,TGTGCCAGCAGTTTAGGCTTCCCGGGGGGCTACGAGCAGTACTTC
TRBV11-2,TRBJ1-3,few,.,CASRPVVSGNTIYF,TGTGCCAGCAGACCTGTAGTGTCTGGAAACACCATATATTTT
TRBV7-9,TRBJ2-1,.,TRBD1,CASSSEITPGQGAANEQFF,TGTGCCAGCAGCTCTGAAATAACCCCGGGACAGGGGGCGGCGAATGAGCAGTTCTTC
TRBV3-1/TRBV3-2,TRBJ2-7,once,.,CASSQFVGRDRYEQYF,TGTGCCAGCAGCCAATTCGTTGGGCGAGACCGCTACGAGCAGTACTTC
TRBV28,TRBJ2-7,.,TRBD1,CASITGTGVHEQYF,TGTGCCAGCATCACCGGGACAGGGGTCCACGAGCAGTACTTC
TRBV3-1/TRBV3-2,TRBJ2-5,once,TRBD2,CASSRPNLAGEETQYF,TGTGCCAGCAGTCGCCCAAACCTAGCGGGAGAGGAGACCCAGTACTTC
TRBV9,TRBJ2-3,.,.,CASSAHLSTDTQYF,TGTGCCAGCAGCGCCCACCTAAGCACAGATACGCAGTATTTT
TRBV6-6,TRBJ2-3,few,TRBD2,CASSRGLAGGVPDTQYF,TGTGCCAGCAGTCGCGGACTAGCGGGAGGGGTCCCAGATACGCAGTATTTT
TRBV5-4,TRBJ2-7,.,TRBD2,CASSPTSGRKREQYF,TGTGCCAGCAGCCCGACTAGCGGGAGAAAAAGGGAGCAGTACTTC
TRBV19,TRBJ1-5,once,.,CASSIQSNQPQHF,TGTGCCAGTAGTATCCAAAGCAATCAGCCCCAGCATTTT
TRBV9,TRBJ2-1,.,TRBD2,CASSANPSHGSGPSYNEQFF,TGTGCCAGCAGCGCCAACCCTTCTCATGGTAGCGGGCCTTCCTACAATGAGCAGTTCTTC
TRBV28,TRBJ1-2,.,TRBD1,CASRTTDRGGYTF,TGTGCCAGCAGGACAACGGACAGGGGTGGCTACACCTTC
TRBV5-1,TRBJ1-2,.,.,CASSLTDNGYTF,TGCGCCAGCAGCTTGACAGACAATGGCTACACCTTC
TRBV7-9,TRBJ2-7,.,.,CATKGSSGPLGF,TGTGCCACAAAGGGATCAAGCGGCCCCCTAGGGTTC
TRBV4-1,TRBJ2-4,.,.,CASEGLAKNIQYF,TGCGCCAGCGAGGGACTAGCCAAAAACATTCAGTACTTC
TRBV9,TRBJ2-1,.,TRBD1,CASSARQGSFNNEQFF,TGTGCCAGCAGCGCCAGACAGGGCTCTTTCAACAATGAGCAGTTCTTC
TRBV6-5,TRBJ1-5,.,.,CASSYGTGLSNQPQHF,TGTGCCAGCAGTTACGGGACGGGACTTAGCAATCAGCCCCAGCATTTT
TRBV27,TRBJ2-3,.,.,CASSLLVADTDTQYF,TGTGCCAGCAGTTTACTGGTAGCGGACACAGATACGCAGTATTTT